Listed below are T cell receptor beta chains from one sample, sequenced in a study of blood T cell repertoires in COVID-19. Repertoires were generated with immunoSEQ multiplex PCR, while TCRdb's copy carries only in-frame clones and drops some. The table shows approximately 200,000 clones, with about 87% occurring only once. Input material: peripheral blood. The origin of the receptors is a man between 60 and 75 years old who had recovered from COVID-19. Each CDR3 is given with its conserved first and last residue. Fields, in order: V gene, J gene, D gene, clone size, CDR3 DNA, CDR3 protein. The D gene is left open where the match is weak. Clone size is given for some rows only: seen once, a few or many times, or a class if the clone is expanded.

v_call: TRBV5-4
j_call: TRBJ2-7
d_call: .
clone_size: .
cdr3_nt: TGTGCCAGCAGCTTGGGGGGCCCCGGGCGCTACGAGCAGTACTTC
cdr3_aa: CASSLGGPGRYEQYF

v_call: TRBV29-1
j_call: TRBJ1-1
d_call: .
clone_size: .
cdr3_nt: TGCAGCGTCCGGACAGCCTGGGGCACTGAAGCTTTCTTT
cdr3_aa: CSVRTAWGTEAFF

v_call: TRBV7-9
j_call: TRBJ2-3
d_call: TRBD2
clone_size: .
cdr3_nt: TGTGCCAGCGAAACTAGCGGGGGAAGCACAGATACGCAGTATTTT
cdr3_aa: CASETSGGSTDTQYF

v_call: TRBV2
j_call: TRBJ1-1
d_call: .
clone_size: .
cdr3_nt: TGTGCCAGCAGGGCGGGCGGAACTGAAGCTTTCTTT
cdr3_aa: CASRAGGTEAFF

v_call: TRBV15
j_call: TRBJ2-7
d_call: .
clone_size: .
cdr3_nt: TGTGCCACCAGCCGGGACACACGATCCTACGAGCAGTACTTC
cdr3_aa: CATSRDTRSYEQYF

v_call: TRBV7-6
j_call: TRBJ2-7
d_call: .
clone_size: .
cdr3_nt: TGTGCCAGCAGCCTCCGGGACTCCCTGGACGAGCAGTACTTC
cdr3_aa: CASSLRDSLDEQYF

v_call: TRBV30
j_call: TRBJ2-2
d_call: .
clone_size: .
cdr3_nt: TGTGCCTGGAGTCGAACCCAGGGCGCCGGGGAGCTGTTTTTT
cdr3_aa: CAWSRTQGAGELFF

v_call: TRBV5-4
j_call: TRBJ2-2
d_call: TRBD1
clone_size: .
cdr3_nt: TGTGCCAGCAGCTCACCTCCGACAGGGACCGGGGAGCTGTTTTTT
cdr3_aa: CASSSPPTGTGELFF

v_call: TRBV6-2/TRBV6-3
j_call: TRBJ1-2
d_call: .
clone_size: .
cdr3_nt: TGTGCCAGCAGTTTCCTCGGGGACTATGGCTACACCTTC
cdr3_aa: CASSFLGDYGYTF

v_call: TRBV7-2
j_call: TRBJ2-1
d_call: TRBD2
clone_size: .
cdr3_nt: TGTGCCAGCAGCCGCCGAACTAGCGGAACCTACAATGAGCAGTTCTTC
cdr3_aa: CASSRRTSGTYNEQFF

v_call: TRBV5-5
j_call: TRBJ2-1
d_call: TRBD2
clone_size: .
cdr3_nt: TGTGCCAGCAGTTCGCCGGGACTAGTCTATGAGCAGTTCTTC
cdr3_aa: CASSSPGLVYEQFF

v_call: TRBV5-1
j_call: TRBJ1-5
d_call: TRBD1
clone_size: .
cdr3_nt: TGCGCCAGCAGAGAAGGGACAGGCGGCAATCAGCCCCAGCATTTT
cdr3_aa: CASREGTGGNQPQHF

v_call: TRBV19
j_call: TRBJ2-3
d_call: TRBD2
clone_size: .
cdr3_nt: TGTGCCAGTAGCATAGGACTAGCGGGTAGCACAGATACGCAGTATTTT
cdr3_aa: CASSIGLAGSTDTQYF

v_call: TRBV5-4
j_call: TRBJ2-2
d_call: .
clone_size: .
cdr3_nt: TGTGCCAGCAGCTATGACAGCACGAACACCGGGGAGCTGTTTTTT
cdr3_aa: CASSYDSTNTGELFF

v_call: TRBV7-2
j_call: TRBJ1-4
d_call: .
clone_size: few
cdr3_nt: TGTGCCAGCAGCTTCCACAGGGATGAAAAACTGTTTTTT
cdr3_aa: CASSFHRDEKLFF

v_call: TRBV9
j_call: TRBJ2-1
d_call: TRBD2
clone_size: .
cdr3_nt: TGTGCCAGCAGCGTGACTAGCGGGAGCCATGAGCAGTTCTTC
cdr3_aa: CASSVTSGSHEQFF

v_call: TRBV6-5
j_call: TRBJ1-3
d_call: .
clone_size: few
cdr3_nt: TGTGCCAGCAGTTACCAGCGGCAGTCTGGAAACACCATATATTTT
cdr3_aa: CASSYQRQSGNTIYF

v_call: TRBV18
j_call: TRBJ2-7
d_call: .
clone_size: once
cdr3_nt: TGTGCCAGCTCTGTCAGCTCCGGACAGAGCTCCTACGAGCAGTACTTC
cdr3_aa: CASSVSSGQSSYEQYF

v_call: TRBV4-2
j_call: TRBJ2-7
d_call: TRBD2
clone_size: .
cdr3_nt: TGTGCCAGCAGCCAAGGGATTAGCCTAGCGGACTACGAGCAGTACTTC
cdr3_aa: CASSQGISLADYEQYF

v_call: TRBV6-5
j_call: TRBJ1-1
d_call: TRBD1
clone_size: .
cdr3_nt: TGTGCCAGCAGCTCCGACAGGGGGTGGGACACTGAAGCTTTCTTT
cdr3_aa: CASSSDRGWDTEAFF

v_call: TRBV7-2
j_call: TRBJ1-2
d_call: TRBD1
clone_size: .
cdr3_nt: TGTGCCAGCAGCCCAGCCGGGACAGGGGTTAGCTATGGCTACACCTTC
cdr3_aa: CASSPAGTGVSYGYTF

v_call: TRBV6-6
j_call: TRBJ2-2
d_call: TRBD1
clone_size: once
cdr3_nt: TGTGCCAGCAGTTACTGGGGACAGGGAGACACCGGGGAGCTGTTTTTT
cdr3_aa: CASSYWGQGDTGELFF

v_call: TRBV7-9
j_call: TRBJ1-1
d_call: .
clone_size: .
cdr3_nt: TGTGCCAGCAGCCTTACTGGTGGGCAGCCGAACACTGAAGCTTTCTTT
cdr3_aa: CASSLTGGQPNTEAFF

v_call: TRBV7-3
j_call: TRBJ2-1
d_call: .
clone_size: .
cdr3_nt: TGTGCCAGCAGCCCACGGACTTCCAACAATGAGCAGTTCTTC
cdr3_aa: CASSPRTSNNEQFF

v_call: TRBV4-2
j_call: TRBJ1-1
d_call: .
clone_size: .
cdr3_nt: TGTGCCAGCAGCCGCGTCCTGAACACTGAAGCTTTCTTT
cdr3_aa: CASSRVLNTEAFF

v_call: TRBV6-5
j_call: TRBJ1-5
d_call: .
clone_size: .
cdr3_nt: TGTGCCAGCAGTACGGGGTACAATCAGCCCCAGCATTTT
cdr3_aa: CASSTGYNQPQHF

v_call: TRBV6-2/TRBV6-3
j_call: TRBJ2-2
d_call: TRBD2
clone_size: .
cdr3_nt: TGTGCCAGCAGCCGCAGGACTAGCGTGGGCACCGGGGAGCTGTTTTTT
cdr3_aa: CASSRRTSVGTGELFF

v_call: TRBV6-6
j_call: TRBJ2-5
d_call: TRBD2
clone_size: once
cdr3_nt: TGTGCCAGCAGTACTAGCGGGGGGGTGGAGACCCAGTACTTC
cdr3_aa: CASSTSGGVETQYF

v_call: TRBV4-3
j_call: TRBJ2-1
d_call: TRBD2
clone_size: .
cdr3_nt: TGCGCCAGCAGCCAAGTGGGGAGCGGGGGAGGAGGCCACAATGAGCAGTTCTTC
cdr3_aa: CASSQVGSGGGGHNEQFF

v_call: TRBV5-1
j_call: TRBJ2-3
d_call: TRBD2
clone_size: .
cdr3_nt: TGCGCCAGCAGCTTGGGGGAGGGCCCTCAAGCTACGCAGTATTTT
cdr3_aa: CASSLGEGPQATQYF

v_call: TRBV20-1
j_call: TRBJ2-3
d_call: .
clone_size: .
cdr3_nt: TGCAGTGCTAGTGAGAGAGGGGATACGCAGTATTTT
cdr3_aa: CSASERGDTQYF

v_call: TRBV6-5
j_call: TRBJ2-2
d_call: TRBD1
clone_size: .
cdr3_nt: TGTGCCAGCAGTCGGCGACAGGGGGCAACCGGGGAGCTGTTTTTT
cdr3_aa: CASSRRQGATGELFF

v_call: TRBV5-1
j_call: TRBJ1-4
d_call: TRBD1
clone_size: .
cdr3_nt: TGCGCCAGCAGCCCTGCAGGGGGGAAGAATGAAAAACTGTTTTTT
cdr3_aa: CASSPAGGKNEKLFF

v_call: TRBV6-1
j_call: TRBJ1-1
d_call: .
clone_size: .
cdr3_nt: TGTGCCAGCAGTGAAGCGCGGTCAGCTTTCTTT
cdr3_aa: CASSEARSAFF

v_call: TRBV4-1
j_call: TRBJ2-2
d_call: .
clone_size: .
cdr3_nt: TGCGCCAGCAGCCCTTTATTTGTCGCGAACACCGGGGAGCTGTTTTTT
cdr3_aa: CASSPLFVANTGELFF

v_call: TRBV11-3
j_call: TRBJ2-7
d_call: .
clone_size: .
cdr3_nt: TGTGCCAGCAGCTTAGGGTACCAGGGGACAACTGACGAGCAGTACTTC
cdr3_aa: CASSLGYQGTTDEQYF

v_call: TRBV12-3/TRBV12-4
j_call: TRBJ1-2
d_call: .
clone_size: .
cdr3_nt: TGTGCCAGCACTAACAGGAATATCTATGGCTACACCTTC
cdr3_aa: CASTNRNIYGYTF

v_call: TRBV4-2
j_call: TRBJ2-3
d_call: TRBD2
clone_size: .
cdr3_nt: TGTGCCAGCAGCCAACTCGGGGGGGTTACTAGCACAGATACGCAGTATTTT
cdr3_aa: CASSQLGGVTSTDTQYF

v_call: TRBV5-6
j_call: TRBJ2-5
d_call: .
clone_size: once
cdr3_nt: TGTGCCAGCAGCTTGATGGGCAGGGCCCAAGAGACCCAGTACTTC
cdr3_aa: CASSLMGRAQETQYF

v_call: TRBV11-2
j_call: TRBJ1-1
d_call: TRBD1
clone_size: .
cdr3_nt: TGTGCCAGCAGCAACAGGGGCGGCACTGAAGCTTTCTTT
cdr3_aa: CASSNRGGTEAFF

v_call: TRBV5-1
j_call: TRBJ2-7
d_call: TRBD1
clone_size: .
cdr3_nt: TGCGCCAGCAGCGATCCCGGGACAGGGGTAAATTCCTACGAGCAGTACTTC
cdr3_aa: CASSDPGTGVNSYEQYF

v_call: TRBV6-1
j_call: TRBJ2-3
d_call: .
clone_size: .
cdr3_nt: TGTGCCAGCAGTGTCTATCCAGGGCCCCCATGGGATACGCAGTATTTT
cdr3_aa: CASSVYPGPPWDTQYF

v_call: TRBV30
j_call: TRBJ1-1
d_call: TRBD1
clone_size: .
cdr3_nt: TGTGCCTGGAGTTCCCCGGGACAGGGGAACACTGAAGCTTTCTTT
cdr3_aa: CAWSSPGQGNTEAFF

v_call: TRBV28
j_call: TRBJ1-2
d_call: TRBD1
clone_size: .
cdr3_nt: TGTGCCAGCAGGGTCCCAACCGGGACAGGGTTTCGAGGCTACACCTTC
cdr3_aa: CASRVPTGTGFRGYTF

v_call: TRBV5-1
j_call: TRBJ2-1
d_call: .
clone_size: .
cdr3_nt: TGCGCCAGCAGCTTGGGCCAGGGGCGAAACTCCTACAATGAGCAGTTCTTC
cdr3_aa: CASSLGQGRNSYNEQFF

v_call: TRBV19
j_call: TRBJ1-2
d_call: .
clone_size: .
cdr3_nt: TGTGCCAGCAACACGGACAGACCGGACTATGGCTACACCTTC
cdr3_aa: CASNTDRPDYGYTF

v_call: TRBV7-7
j_call: TRBJ2-2
d_call: .
clone_size: .
cdr3_nt: TGTGCCAGCAGCTTAGCCACTACCGGGGAGCTGTTTTTT
cdr3_aa: CASSLATTGELFF

v_call: TRBV2
j_call: TRBJ2-1
d_call: .
clone_size: once
cdr3_nt: TGTGCCAGCACTATTTTCAATGAGCAGTTCTTC
cdr3_aa: CASTIFNEQFF

v_call: TRBV27
j_call: TRBJ1-2
d_call: TRBD1
clone_size: .
cdr3_nt: TGTGCCAGCAGCTCAAGGGACAGCGGCTCGAGAACCTTC
cdr3_aa: CASSSRDSGSRTF

v_call: TRBV11-3
j_call: TRBJ2-6
d_call: TRBD1
clone_size: .
cdr3_nt: TGTGCCAGCAGCCCCTGGACAGGTCAGTCTGGGGCCAACGTCCTGACTTTC
cdr3_aa: CASSPWTGQSGANVLTF

v_call: TRBV6-5
j_call: TRBJ2-5
d_call: TRBD2
clone_size: .
cdr3_nt: TGTGCCACCTACCGGGGGGGGGAGACCCAGTACTTC
cdr3_aa: CATYRGGETQYF

v_call: TRBV5-4
j_call: TRBJ2-5
d_call: .
clone_size: .
cdr3_nt: TGTGCCAGCAGCTTGGATCGATTACGAGGGACCCAGTACTTC
cdr3_aa: CASSLDRLRGTQYF

v_call: TRBV5-4
j_call: TRBJ1-1
d_call: TRBD1
clone_size: .
cdr3_nt: TGTGCCAGCACCGGACAGGGAGGCACTGAAGCTTTCTTT
cdr3_aa: CASTGQGGTEAFF